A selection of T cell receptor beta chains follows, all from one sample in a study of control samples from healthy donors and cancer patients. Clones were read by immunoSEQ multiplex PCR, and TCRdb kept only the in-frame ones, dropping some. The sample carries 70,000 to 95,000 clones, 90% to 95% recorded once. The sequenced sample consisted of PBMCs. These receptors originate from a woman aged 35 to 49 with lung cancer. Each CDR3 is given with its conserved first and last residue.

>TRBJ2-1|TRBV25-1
CASLSGGSYNEQFF
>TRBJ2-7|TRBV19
CASRVTGSSYEQYF
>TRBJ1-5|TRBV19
CASKGGAGDNQPQHF
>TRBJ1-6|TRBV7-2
CASSVTTGTNNSPLHF
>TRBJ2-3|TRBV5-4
CASSLGDLGTSTDTQYF
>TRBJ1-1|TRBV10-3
CAIKGDRTEAFF
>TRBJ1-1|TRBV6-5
CATRRAISGSEAFF
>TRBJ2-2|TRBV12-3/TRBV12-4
CASSPSRSGELFF
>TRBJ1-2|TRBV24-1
CATSDLKGGGRYYGYTF
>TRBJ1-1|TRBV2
CASSLEAGANTEAFF